This TCR beta chain was identified during a study of graft-versus-host responses after intestinal transplantation. General study points: Allografts of one patient group, those with graft-donor T cell macrochimerism, had high graft-versus-host to host-versus-graft clonal ratios.

Graft tissue was processed to release intraepithelial and lamina propria lymphocytes. Profiled with immunoSEQ multiplex PCR; TCRdb holds only in-frame clones, not every one. This table has roughly 36,000 clones, roughly 87% appearing once. About this clone itself: The antigen is undetermined.

The CDR3 has 13 residues. Between the trimmed V and J ends, which lost 4 bases and 3 bases, there was a span of 10 bases. Germline V gene lookup returns CDR1 MDHEN and CDR2 SYDVKM. This sequence was found in a human patient who received an intestinal transplant, so some T cells may come from the graft donor. Sequences were derived from ileum tissue, sampled around seven months after intestinal transplant. The chain has TRBV28 and TRBJ2-7; the D gene is possibly TRBD2 (5 bases). The CDR3 here is CASSYSGNYEQYF. CDR3 DNA sequence: TGTGCCAGCAGTTACTCGGGGAACTACGAGCAGTACTTC.